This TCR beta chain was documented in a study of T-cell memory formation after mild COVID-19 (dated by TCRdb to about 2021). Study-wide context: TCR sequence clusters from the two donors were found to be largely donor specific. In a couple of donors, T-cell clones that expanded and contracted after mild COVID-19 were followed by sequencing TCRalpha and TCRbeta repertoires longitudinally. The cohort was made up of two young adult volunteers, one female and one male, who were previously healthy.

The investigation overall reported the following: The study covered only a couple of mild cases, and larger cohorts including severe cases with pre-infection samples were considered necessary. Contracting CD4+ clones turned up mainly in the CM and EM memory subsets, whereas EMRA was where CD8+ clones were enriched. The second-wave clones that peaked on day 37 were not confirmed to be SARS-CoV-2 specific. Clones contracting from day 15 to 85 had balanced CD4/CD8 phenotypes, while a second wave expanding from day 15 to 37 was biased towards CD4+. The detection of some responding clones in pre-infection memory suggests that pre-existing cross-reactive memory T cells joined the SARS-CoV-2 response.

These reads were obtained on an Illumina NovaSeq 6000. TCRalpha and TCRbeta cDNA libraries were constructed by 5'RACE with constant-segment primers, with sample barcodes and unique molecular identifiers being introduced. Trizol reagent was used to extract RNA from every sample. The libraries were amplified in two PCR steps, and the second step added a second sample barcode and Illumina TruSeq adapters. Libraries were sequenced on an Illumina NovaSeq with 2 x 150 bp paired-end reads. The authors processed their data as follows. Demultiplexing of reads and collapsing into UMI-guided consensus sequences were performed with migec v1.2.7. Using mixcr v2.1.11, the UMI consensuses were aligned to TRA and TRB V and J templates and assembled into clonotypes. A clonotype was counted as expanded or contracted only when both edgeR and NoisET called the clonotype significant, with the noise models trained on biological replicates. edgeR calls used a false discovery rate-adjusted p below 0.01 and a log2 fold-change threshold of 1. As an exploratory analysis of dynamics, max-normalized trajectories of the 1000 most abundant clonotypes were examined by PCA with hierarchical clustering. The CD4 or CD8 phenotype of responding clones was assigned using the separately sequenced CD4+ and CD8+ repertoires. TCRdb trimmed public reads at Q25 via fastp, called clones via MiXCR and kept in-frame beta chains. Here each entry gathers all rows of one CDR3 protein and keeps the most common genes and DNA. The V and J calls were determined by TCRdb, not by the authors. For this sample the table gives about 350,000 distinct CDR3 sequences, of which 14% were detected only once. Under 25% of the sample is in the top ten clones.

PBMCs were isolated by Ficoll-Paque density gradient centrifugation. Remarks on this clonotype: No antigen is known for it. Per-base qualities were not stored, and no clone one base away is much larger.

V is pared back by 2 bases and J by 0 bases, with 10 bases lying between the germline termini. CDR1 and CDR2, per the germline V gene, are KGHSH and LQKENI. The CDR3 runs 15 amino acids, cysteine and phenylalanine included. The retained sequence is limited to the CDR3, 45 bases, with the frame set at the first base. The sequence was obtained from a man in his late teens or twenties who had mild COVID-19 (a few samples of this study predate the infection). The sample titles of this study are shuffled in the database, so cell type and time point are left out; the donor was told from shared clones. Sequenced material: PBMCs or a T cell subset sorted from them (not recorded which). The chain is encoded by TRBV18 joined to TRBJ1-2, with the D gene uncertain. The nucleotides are TGTGCCAGCTCACCAGGCAGGACGACTAACTATGGCTACACCTTC. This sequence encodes CASSPGRTTNYGYTF.